This TCR beta chain appears in the sequencing data of a study of breast tumors, draining lymph nodes, adjacent tissues. General study points: Tumor repertoires ranked between lymph nodes and nontumor tissue in diversity, with V and J gene preferences. Luminal-like breast cancer showed significantly higher tumor–nontumor repertoire similarity than basal-like. The data were judged consistent with most tumor T cells coming from lymph node and expanding in tumor.

One entry per CDR3 protein, called by TCRdb with MiXCR from the multiplex PCR reads. The sample gives 200,000 to 250,000 distinct CDR3 sequences, roughly 30% of which show up once; 1.3% to 1.5% is in the top ten. Unmatched junction bases numbered 12, after V lost 4 bases and J lost 2 bases. CDR3 length: 17 amino acids. The germline gives CDR1 SGHRS, CDR2 YFSETQ. The lymph nodes were axillary draining lymph nodes from breast cancer patients. This clonotype was recorded many times. No antigen is known for it. The J gene is TRBJ2-7, the V gene TRBV5-1; 10 nucleotides agree with TRBD1. Source material: axillary lymph node tissue. The receptor's source is a female donor with breast cancer. Some clones in this sample may be carry-over from other donors' samples. Here the CDR3 reads CASSHGGPGTGAYEQYF. The CDR3 DNA reads TGCGCCAGCAGCCATGGAGGTCCCGGGACAGGGGCCTACGAGCAGTACTTC.